The clone carrying this TCR beta chain was picked up many times. The sample is drawn from a study of HIV-infected patients and healthy controls. The length of the CDR3 is 13 residues. Germline-derived CDR1 and CDR2 are MNHEY and SMNVEV (reference sequence). V was trimmed by 7 bases and J by 0 bases, leaving 9 bases between them. A single record per CDR3 protein comes from TCRdb applying MiXCR to the 5' RACE reads. The repertoire holds 18,000 or so distinct CDR3 sequences, with roughly 19% as singletons. The TCR was taken from a human donor in good health. Sample: CD8+ T cells from blood. The chain is built from TRBV27 and TRBJ1-1; D possibly corresponds to TRBD1 (5 bases). CDR3 residues: CASKWGVNTEAFF. In DNA form, the CDR3 reads TGTGCCAGCAAATGGGGCGTGAACACTGAAGCTTTCTTT.